These 21 T cell receptor beta chains came from one sample sequenced in a study of T cell clonality in common variable immunodeficiency. Overall study findings and caveats: Fewer deletions and N-nucleotide insertions were reportedly seen in common variable immunodeficiency TCR beta sequences.

These TCRs are of unknown antigen specificity. The table came from immunoSEQ multiplex PCR; TCRdb's copy has only in-frame clones and leaves some out. The table records 25,000 to 30,000 clones without singletons, the ten largest covering about 3.3%. The source material was peripheral blood mononuclear cells. These TCRs come from a human donor with common variable immunodeficiency.

This clone was observed at least ten times. The missing CDR3 end, 3 residues past where the read stops, is filled in from the germline J gene. This chain joins TRBV5-1 and TRBJ2-7; 9 positions agree with TRBD1. This CDR3 contains 18 residues. Germline V gene data show CDR1 as SGHRS and CDR2 as YFSETQ. V dropped 3 bases and J dropped 0; count of bases not matched to a gene: 13. CDR3 residues: CASSSFIGTGPLSYEQYF. CDR3 bases read: TGCGCCAGCAGCTCGTTCATCGGGACAGGGCCTCTCTCCTACGAG.

This clone was seen only a few times. The sequenced CDR3 bases are TGTGCCAGTAGTGAAGAGGGCTCCTACGAG. As protein: CASSEEGSYE. Given in full, the CDR3 is CASSEEGSYEQYF. The chain links TRBV19 to TRBJ2-7, with D tentatively TRBD2 (5 bases). The read stops 3 residues short of the end of the CDR3; the missing end is completed from the germline J gene. CDR3 length equals 13 residues. Germline V CDR1 and CDR2: LNHDA, SQIVND (reference sequence). Trimming stripped 5 bases from V and 0 bases from J, with 8 bases between. The whole variable domain, remainder taken from reference TRBV19 and TRBJ2-7, is DGGITQSPKYLFRKEGQNVTLSCEQNLNHDAMYWYRQDPGQGLRLIYYSQIVNDFQKGDIAEGYSVSREKKESFPLTVTSAQKNPTAFYLCASSEEGSYEQYFGPGTRLTVT.

As to this clone: With the read ending 3 residues before the CDR3 end, the germline J gene is used to fill in that end. The chain employs TRBV7-6 and TRBJ2-1; D possibly corresponds to TRBD1 (6 bases). Germline V gene sequence: CDR1 SGHVS, CDR2 FNYEAQ. The CDR3 extends over 17 amino acids. V shed 5 bases and J shed 2 bases, with 19 bases lying between them. The CDR3 DNA, read in part, is TGTGCCAGCAGCCCACTAGGCGGACAGAGCGCCTACAATGAG. Its translation: CASSPLGGQSAYNE. The whole CDR3 is CASSPLGGQSAYNEQFF.

A note on this clone: Sequencing ends 3 residues short of the CDR3 end; the germline J gene provides the rest. The chain is built from TRBV6-4 and TRBJ1-1, with TRBD1 as a possible D gene (5 bases). This CDR3 spans 14 amino acids. Germline V gives CDR1 MRHNA, CDR2 SNTAGT. V was pared by 4 bases and J by 4 bases, with 13 bases between. The CDR3 here is CASSVDAGGTEAFF. CDR3 DNA (partial): TGTGCCAGCAGTGTGGACGCGGGGGGCACTGAA.

At least ten counts were recorded for this clone. The read halts 3 residues ahead of the CDR3 end, with the missing end drawn from the germline J gene. The rearrangement joins TRBV30 to TRBJ2-7; TRBD1 is a possible D gene (6 bases). Germline V gene data show CDR1 as GTSNPN and CDR2 as SVGIG (reference sequence). Deletions cut 5 bases from V and 3 bases from J, with 14 bases between. This CDR3 comprises 13 residues. The CDR3: CAWSTGQFYEQYF. The CDR3 DNA, read in part, is TGTGCCTGGTCGACCGGACAGTTCTACGAG.

In its sample, this clone was seen many times. The read stops 3 residues short of the end of the CDR3; the missing end is completed from the germline J gene. The chain is built from TRBV7-9 and TRBJ2-5, with 8 bases aligning to TRBD2. CDR3 size: 14 residues. V dropped 5 bases and J dropped 2; count of bases not matched to a gene: 4. Per germline, CDR1 SEHNR and CDR2 FQNEAQ (reference sequence). CDR3 bases read: TGTGCCAGCAGCCAAACTAGCGGTCAAGAGACC. It specifies CASSQTSGQET. The whole CDR3 protein reads CASSQTSGQETQYF.

In its sample, this clone was seen a few times. With the read ending 3 residues before the CDR3 end, the germline J gene is used to fill in that end. The chain recombines TRBV18 with TRBJ1-6; D is possibly TRBD1 (5 bases). CDR3 size: 17 residues. Looked up from germline, CDR1 is KGHSH and CDR2 is LQKENI. V was shortened by 1 base and J by 7 bases, with 17 bases between the two germline ends. Incomplete CDR3 DNA: TGTGCCAGCTCACCACTTCCGGTAGGCGGACAAAATTCACCC. Protein product: CASSPLPVGGQNSP. The whole CDR3 protein is CASSPLPVGGQNSPLHF. Drawing the rest from reference TRBV18 and TRBJ1-6, the complete variable domain is NAGVMQNPRHLVRRRGQEARLRCSPMKGHSHVYWYRQLPEEGLKFMVYLQKENIIDESGMPKERFSAEFPKEGPSILRIQQVVRGDSAAYFCASSPLPVGGQNSPLHFGNGTRLTVT.

This clone was counted at least ten times. The CDR3 goes on 3 residues after the read ends, and that part is filled in from the germline J gene. This rearrangement joins TRBV10-3 to TRBJ1-5; 7 bases agree with TRBD1. After removal of 6 bases from V and 4 bases from J, the junction contained 6 bases not matched to a gene. The CDR3 runs to 14 residues. Germline values: CDR1 ENHRY, CDR2 SYGVKD. The CDR3 bases that were read are TGTGCCATCAGGGACGGGACAGAGAATCAGCCC. It translates to CAIRDGTENQP. The whole CDR3 protein reads CAIRDGTENQPQHF.

The sample holds a few counts of this clone. The CDR3 end falls 3 residues outside the read, so it is completed with the germline J gene. The chain couples TRBV11-3 to TRBJ2-5, with 9 bases aligning to TRBD1. Unmatched junction bases numbered 4, after V lost 5 bases and J lost 3 bases. The CDR3 spans 14 residues. Germline values: CDR1 SGHNT, CDR2 YENEEA. CDR3 region: CASSTWDREETQYF. The DNA read from the CDR3 is TGTGCCAGCAGCACCTGGGACAGGGAAGAGACC.

This clone has just a few counts. The read terminates 3 residues ahead of where the CDR3 ends, so the germline J gene completes it. The chain links TRBV20-1 to TRBJ2-7; perhaps TRBD2 as D (6 bases). Germline V gives CDR1 DFQATT, CDR2 SNEGSKA (reference sequence). Trimming shortened V by 0 bases and J by 0 bases, and 12 bases separated the two germline ends. The CDR3 is 15 amino acids. The covered CDR3 bases are TGCAGTGCTAGAGAGCGGGCTAGCGTCTCCTACGAG. It specifies CSARERASVSYE. The full CDR3 protein is CSARERASVSYEQYF.

This clone was seen many times. CDR3 DNA, as far as it was read: TGTGCCAGCAGCTTAACGGGACACGCCGGGACC. Translated: CASSLTGHAGT. The full CDR3 protein is CASSLTGHAGTQYF. V gene TRBV7-3 combines with J gene TRBJ2-5; D possibly corresponds to TRBD1 (6 bases). The CDR3 extends 3 residues past the end of the read, so its final part is completed from the germline J gene. CDR3 length equals 14 residues. Per germline, CDR1 SGHTA and CDR2 FQGTGA. V lost 0 bases and J lost 7, with 12 bases in between.

Ten or more counts support this clone. The read is 3 residues too short to cover the CDR3 end, so that end is filled in from the germline J gene. The chain links TRBV2 to TRBJ2-5, with 10 bases matching TRBD2. The V and J ends lost 6 bases and 1 base, in that order; junction bases with no gene match: 8. The CDR3 has 16 amino acids. Germline CDR1 reads SNHLY; CDR2 reads FYNNEI. Here the CDR3 reads CASSRLAGLSQETQYF. The part of the CDR3 DNA that was read is TGTGCCAGCAGCAGACTAGCGGGCTTATCCCAAGAGACC.

This clone was seen a handful of times. The read gets to within 3 residues of the CDR3 end, and the germline J gene fills in the rest. V gene TRBV20-1 combines with J gene TRBJ2-7; 7 nucleotides match TRBD1. Germline V lookup: CDR1 DFQATT, CDR2 SNEGSKA (reference sequence). The CDR3 is 12 amino acids. Trimming removed 6 bases from V and 6 bases from J; junction bases left unmatched: 8. CDR3 DNA, as far as it was read: TGCAGTGCGAAAAAGGACAGGAGCGAG. Translation: CSAKKDRSE. The complete CDR3 reads CSAKKDRSEQYF.

This clone was counted at least ten times. The read is 3 residues too short to cover the CDR3 end, so that end is filled in from the germline J gene. The rearrangement uses TRBV5-1 and TRBJ2-2, with 7 bases lining up with TRBD1. The length of the CDR3 is 13 residues. From germline, CDR1 is SGHRS and CDR2 YFSETQ. V gave up 4 bases and J gave up 6 bases; unmatched junction bases: 3. CDR3: CASSGGQPGELFF. The sequenced CDR3 bases are TGCGCCAGCAGCGGGGGACAGCCCGGGGAG.

In this sample, this clone turned up many times. The sequenced part of the CDR3 DNA is TGTGCCAGATCTCCGGGACAGGGGTACGAG. It translates to CARSPGQGYE. The complete CDR3 sequence is CARSPGQGYEQYF. The gene calls are TRBV2 and TRBJ2-7; 10 bases fit TRBD1. The read terminates 3 residues ahead of where the CDR3 ends, so the germline J gene completes it. In germline, CDR1 is SNHLY, CDR2 FYNNEI. The CDR3 sequence is 13 residues long. The V gene end was trimmed by 9 bases and the J gene end by 4 bases; junction bases not matched to a gene: 6.

This clone was seen repeatedly, ten times or more. Coverage ceases 3 residues before the CDR3 finishes, and the germline J gene fills in the end. This rearrangement joins TRBV20-1 to TRBJ1-4; tentatively, D is TRBD1 (6 bases). Trimming stripped 3 bases from V and 2 bases from J, with 10 bases between. CDR3 length: 14 residues. Germline V gene lookup returns CDR1 DFQATT and CDR2 SNEGSKA (reference sequence). CDR3 protein: CSASSQGTNEKLFF. The CDR3 bases that were read are TGCAGTGCTAGTTCGCAGGGGACTAATGAAAAA.

This clone came up a few times. The CDR3 end lies 3 residues beyond the end of the read and is filled in from the germline J gene. V and J are TRBV5-1 and TRBJ2-7; 12 bases are shared with TRBD1. The CDR3 has 14 amino acids. V was clipped by 7 bases and J by 6 bases; unmatched bases: 8. Germline V CDR1 and CDR2: SGHRS, YFSETQ. The covered CDR3 bases are TGCGCCAGCCGCGGGACAGGGGGCTTGTCCGAG. Amino acid sequence: CASRGTGGLSE. The whole CDR3 sequence reads CASRGTGGLSEQYF.

Comments on this clone: Read data end 3 residues before the CDR3 end; the end is taken from the germline J gene. The chain is built from TRBV5-1 and TRBJ2-5, with TRBD1 matching over 7 bases. Germline values: CDR1 SGHRS, CDR2 YFSETQ. This CDR3 spans 14 amino acids. V lost 4 bases, J lost 1 base, and 4 bases stayed unmatched. The CDR3 sequence is CASSPGTAQETQYF. The CDR3 bases that were read are TGCGCCAGCAGCCCGGGGACAGCCCAAGAGACC. The full variable domain, rest sourced from reference TRBV5-1 and TRBJ2-5, is KAGVTQTPRYLIKTRGQQVTLSCSPISGHRSVSWYQQTPGQGLQFLFEYFSETQRNKGNFPGRFSGRQFSNSRSEMNVSTLELGDSALYLCASSPGTAQETQYFGPGTRLLVL.

Many counts were recorded for this clone. The read ends 3 residues before the CDR3 terminus; that terminus is restored from the germline J gene. This chain links TRBV5-6 with TRBJ1-4; D is ambiguous. CDR3 length: 15 residues. CDR1 is SGHDT, CDR2 YYEEEE, per germline. Trimming shortened V by 0 bases and J by 7 bases, and 13 bases separated the two germline ends. The CDR3: CASSLGQELGEKLFF. Partial CDR3 DNA: TGTGCCAGCAGCTTGGGGCAGGAACTAGGTGAAAAA. Filled out from reference TRBV5-6 and TRBJ1-4, the complete variable domain reads DAGVTQSPTHLIKTRGQQVTLRCSPKSGHDTVSWYQQALGQGPQFIFQYYEEEERQRGNFPDRFSGHQFPNYSSELNVNALLLGDSALYLCASSLGQELGEKLFFGSGTQLSVL.

There are a few counts of this clone. The observed sequence ends 3 residues before the CDR3 terminus, with the missing tail filled in from the germline J gene. This chain uses TRBV29-1 with TRBJ1-6; 9 bases are shared with TRBD1. The V gene's germline CDR1 is SQVTM and CDR2 ANQGSEA. The J segment lost 9 bases and the V segment lost 7 bases, leaving 7 bases of the junction unmatched. The CDR3 spans 13 residues. CDR3 residues: CSASDRGGSPLHF. CDR3 DNA (partial): TGCAGCGCCTCGGACAGGGGCGGTTCACCC.

This clone was detected ten times or more. The CDR3 end falls 3 residues outside the read, so it is completed with the germline J gene. V is TRBV2 and J is TRBJ2-7; 13 bases are shared with TRBD2. The CDR3 runs 15 residues. Germline CDR1 and CDR2: SNHLY and FYNNEI. V dropped 8 bases and J dropped 5; count of bases not matched to a gene: 9. This chain's CDR3 is CASGTGTSGTHEQYF. CDR3 bases read: TGTGCCAGCGGCACCGGGACTAGCGGGACTCACGAG.